This TCR beta chain was recovered during a study of blood T cell repertoires in COVID-19 (dated by TCRdb to the early 2020s). Turning to the overall study: Recovered participants in ImmuneRACE Cohort 3 were defined by two consecutive negative NP/OP PCR tests, clearance by a healthcare professional, or resolution of symptoms. The repertoires were released in a freely available public database intended as a resource for research on the immune response to SARS-CoV-2. The prospective study material was composed of cDNA or gDNA derived from T cells, B-cell-depleted T cells, or PBMCs. Deeply sampled blood TCRbeta repertoires from subjects exposed to, actively infected with, or recovered from COVID-19 were included in the dataset. The samples were drawn from the first 160 participants of the ongoing ImmuneRACE study and from some 1,300 subjects provided by 6 global collaborators. Samples from collaborators originated in the United States, Italy and Spain and spanned both the acute and convalescent phases of COVID-19. Where available, HLA class I and class II types were taken from metadata supplied by the sample provider and were not determined by assay-based typing. The sample metadata nearly always contained a de-identified subject ID, COVID-19 status, age in years and sex. General study outcomes and caveats: The quantity of clinical and demographic metadata differed by source and by participant and was supplied without curation.

Trimming leaves V shorter by 2 bases and J shorter by 1 base, with the junction holding 8 bases beyond the gene matches. Inclusive of the bounding cysteine and phenylalanine, the CDR3 is 16 residues long. Only CDR3 DNA is held: 48 bases, read in frame from base 1. Taken from the germline V gene, the CDR1 and CDR2 loops are SGDLS and YYNGEE. As to this clone: What this receptor recognizes is not known. No clone much larger than this one lies a single base away; base qualities are absent.

The immunoSEQ Assay, a bias-controlled multiplex PCR, was used to amplify TCRbeta CDR3 regions from genomic DNA. Concerning the study's data processing: Nucleated cell counts per sample were estimated from amplification of reference gene primers within the assay. To quantify the absolute abundance of each unique TCRbeta CDR3 rearrangement, sequence reads were collapsed and filtered. For each sample, productive Simpson clonality was calculated by taking the square root of Simpson's diversity index across productive rearrangements. Entries here come from immuneACCESS through TCRdb and include only in-frame sequences with V and J called. Some clones fail to appear in such tables; in the studies checked, an unresolved V gene covers under half of the shortfall, and the cause of the remainder is unknown. V and J calls and clone size are copied from that table; D and trimming were computed from the DNA. This sample gives a few hundred thousand clones in total; approximately 87% of them show up just once. The biggest ten clones account for approximately 1.8% of the sample.

Participants in the prospective study were aged roughly 18 to 89 years, lived in some 24 United States geographic areas, and enrolled through a virtual design. In the prospective study, participants were assigned to cohorts based on the clinical history participants reported in a screening survey and a study questionnaire. Mobile phlebotomists in the prospective study collected whole blood, serum and a nasopharyngeal or oropharyngeal swab from every participant. Prospective study participants could optionally give additional blood draws and questionnaires over an approximately 2-month period. Before DNA extraction, blood samples from the prospective study were shipped at room temperature or frozen.

The clonotype comes from a middle-aged man in a cohort exposed to, infected with or recovered from COVID-19 (not recorded which). Material: PBMCs or T cells enriched from blood (not recorded which). This receptor chain uses TRBV9 and TRBJ2-7; a stretch of 8 junction bases matches TRBD2. The sequenced DNA: TGTGCCAGCAGCGTTCCCCGGGGGGGGAGGTCCTACGAGCAGTACTTC. Its protein reads: CASSVPRGGRSYEQYF.